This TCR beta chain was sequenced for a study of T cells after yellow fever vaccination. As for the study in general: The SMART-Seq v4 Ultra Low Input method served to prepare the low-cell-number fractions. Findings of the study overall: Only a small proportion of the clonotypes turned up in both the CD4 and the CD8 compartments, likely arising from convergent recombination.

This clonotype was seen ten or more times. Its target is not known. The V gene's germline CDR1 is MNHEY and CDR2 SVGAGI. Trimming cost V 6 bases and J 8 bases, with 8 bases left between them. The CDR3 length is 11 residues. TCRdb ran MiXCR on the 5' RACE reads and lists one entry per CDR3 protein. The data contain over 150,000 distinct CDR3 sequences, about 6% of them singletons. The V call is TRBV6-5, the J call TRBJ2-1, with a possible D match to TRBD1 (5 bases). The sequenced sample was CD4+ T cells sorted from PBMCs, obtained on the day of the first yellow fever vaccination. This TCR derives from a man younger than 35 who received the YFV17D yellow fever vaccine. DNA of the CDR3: TGTGCCAGCAGCTCAGGGTATGAGCAGTTCTTC. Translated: CASSSGYEQFF.